This T cell receptor (beta chain) was profiled in a study of blood T cell repertoires in COVID-19. The CDR3 runs to 14 residues. Trimming pared 2 bases from V and 0 bases from J, leaving 5 bases between. The germline V gene has CDR1 SNHLY and CDR2 FYNNEI. Methods used by the authors: Estimated nucleated cell counts came from reference gene primer amplification. The repertoire was sequenced with immunoSEQ multiplex PCR; TCRdb's copy has only in-frame clones and lacks some. Clone size and V and J calls were adopted from that table, with D and trimming inferred from the DNA. Of about 290,000 clones listed, about nine tenths were seen once; the top ten hold 11%.

Sequencing used peripheral blood. This clonotype originated in a woman in her 30s with COVID-19, enrolled during active disease. The rearrangement links TRBV2 to TRBJ1-5, with unresolved D. This CDR3 is CASSELASNQPQHF. The CDR3 DNA sequence: TGTGCCAGCAGTGAACTGGCTAGCAATCAGCCCCAGCATTTT.